The present entry profiles one T cell receptor (beta chain) with its context. The method was immunoSEQ multiplex PCR; TCRdb's version includes in-frame clones alone and lacks a portion of them. The sample shows about 77,000 clones, 75% to 90% of them seen only once. The source of the sample is a study of T cell changes during pregnancy in multiple sclerosis. Germline V gene sequence: CDR1 ENHRY, CDR2 SYGVKD. The CDR3 length is 13 residues. V gave up 6 bases and J gave up 3 bases; unmatched junction bases: 1. The J gene is TRBJ2-7, the V gene TRBV10-3, with 11 bases aligning to TRBD1. The origin of this receptor is a female donor with multiple sclerosis, enrolled in a pregnancy study. The material sequenced was peripheral blood, taken before pregnancy. In DNA, the CDR3 is TGTGCCATCAGGGGGACAGGGGGCTACGAGCAGTACTTC. Its translation is CAIRGTGGYEQYF.